One T cell receptor beta chain is described in this entry. Its antigen remains unidentified. These data are taken from a study of shared clonotypes between healthy human individuals. Study background: Each donor contributed plates that comprised three CD4 naive, three CD4 memory, two CD8 naive and one CD8 memory.

Clones were read by immunoSEQ multiplex PCR, and TCRdb kept only the in-frame ones, dropping some. The sample has approximately 1.5 million clones, approximately 98% seen once. CDR1 and CDR2 from the germline V gene are MDHEN and SYDVKM. The CDR3 runs 16 residues. Trimming removed 3 bases at V and 2 bases at J, with 16 bases between. Researchers partitioned CD4+ cells into CD45RA+ naive and CD45RA-negative memory subsets. Study observations and caveats: Tissue TCR repertoires likely differ from these blood-only repertoires. Naive CD4 clonotypes were shared across several donors at 4.5% to 6%.

The V gene is TRBV28, the J gene TRBJ2-5; TRBD2 might be the D (6 bases). This clonotype originated in a young man in good health. Input material: naive CD4+ T cells sorted from blood. Subset defined: CD45RA+ positively selected. The CDR3 bases are TGTGCCAGCAGTTTTAACGCTCTAGCGCCGCAAGAGACCCAGTACTTC. Translating it yields CASSFNALAPQETQYF. Using reference TRBV28 and TRBJ2-5 for the parts outside the CDR3, the full variable domain is DVKVTQSSRYLVKRTGEKVFLECVQDMDHENMFWYRQDPGLGLRLIYFSYDVKMKEKGDIPEGYSVSREKKERFSLILESASTNQTSMYLCASSFNALAPQETQYFGPGTRLLVL.